This TCR beta chain was recorded in a study of tumor and adjacent non-tumor tissue in lung cancer (dated by TCRdb to the late 2010s). About the full investigation: The cohort included some 11 adenocarcinoma, 2 squamous cell carcinoma and 1 small cell lung cancer patients. The approximately 15 enrolled patients, of whom roughly 10 were men and 5 were women, were aged about 31 to 85 years and were diagnosed with TNM stage I to III disease. Sequencing produced about 120,000,000 productive TCRbeta reads in total, an average of approximately 4.2 million reads per sample. The study compared bulk TCRbeta repertoires from lung tumor tissue and matched distant non-tumor lung tissue of around 14 lung cancer patients. TCRbeta CDR3 sequencing was performed on about 29 paired specimens, with one tumor sample and one normal lung sample collected per patient. The full study reports these points: TCR diversity was significantly higher in younger patients, and greater tumor TCR diversity was associated with shorter overall survival and shorter disease-free survival. Only approximately 16 patients were included in the cohort, and the need for larger samples and more detailed clinical data was noted by the authors. Because peripheral blood was not sequenced, the blood TCRbeta repertoires of the lung cancer patients in the study went unexamined. In normal lung, the top 100 clones accounted for a significantly larger cumulative share of the repertoire than in tumor tissue. The methods do not name the sequencing platform or mention unique molecular identifiers. Tumor tissue showed significantly higher TCR diversity (inverse Simpson) than normal lung tissue, at roughly 390 vs 170 (P = 0.0075, Mann-Whitney U test).

This clonotype showed up just a few times. This clone's antigen is unknown. The input lacks base qualities; no much larger clone sits a single base away. Including cysteine and phenylalanine, the CDR3 has 15 amino acids. Just CDR3 DNA is preserved here, 45 bases in frame from base 1. Cut back by 5 bases and 4 bases, the V and J ends lie 16 bases apart. The germline V gene (reference sequence) gives CDR1 as SEHNR and CDR2 as FQNEAQ. The library came from multiplex PCR. The reads were generated on an Illumina HiSeq 2500. TCRbeta libraries were constructed through three rounds of nested PCR with primers (Table S4) according to protocols adapted from ARM-PCR. Before sequencing, PCR products in the 200-500 bp range were cut out of the gel and cleaned up using the QIAquick gel extraction kit. Processing in the source paper ran as follows. Reads were cleaned with Trimmomatic, merged with FLASH into complete CDR3 sequences, and assigned to V(D)J germline segments with MiTCR. Clonal diversity was calculated as the inverse Simpson's index using VDJtools. Productive reads were defined as in-frame sequences without a premature stop codon. Starting from the raw public reads, TCRdb applied fastp trimming at Q25, assembled clones with MiXCR and retained in-frame beta chains. Here each entry gathers all rows of one CDR3 protein and keeps the most common genes and DNA. The V and J calls were not made by the authors but by TCRdb's processing. The sample data list 110,000 or so distinct CDR3 sequences, and 62% of these were observed just once. Roughly 19% of the sample is held by the ten biggest clonotypes.

RNA was extracted from bulk unsorted tissue and checked for quality with a NanoDrop ND-1000 and an Agilent 2100. The normal lung samples consisted of distant non-tumor tissue collected more than 3 cm from the tumor edge. All donors had newly diagnosed lung cancer, had not received prior chemotherapy, and were admitted for thoracic surgery in China between August and November 2014. Patients who had received previous radiotherapy or chemotherapy, or who had another concurrent cancer, were excluded from the study. Surgical tissue pieces of roughly 1-2 cm3 were preserved in RNAlater solution and were kept at -80 degrees C until use.

The sequence joins TRBV7-9 to TRBJ2-3; no confident D gene assignment can be made. The source of this sequence is a man aged 55-75 years with non-small cell lung cancer. The sequencing input was distant non-tumor lung tissue. CDR3 loop: CASSVANLLSDTQYF. The sequenced DNA is TGTGCCAGCAGCGTCGCCAATCTACTGTCAGATACGCAGTATTTT.